This TCR beta chain was sequenced for a study of tumor-infiltrating lymphocytes in oesophageal squamous cell carcinoma. TCRdb ran MiXCR on the PCR reads and lists one entry per CDR3 protein. The data contain roughly 16,000 distinct CDR3 sequences, roughly 40% of them singletons. Germline loops: CDR1 SGHTA, CDR2 FQGNSA. This CDR3 spans 12 amino acids. This clonotype was seen a handful of times. Sample: normal esophageal tissue next to the tumor. The genes are TRBV7-2 and TRBJ2-5, with D perhaps assigned TRBD1 or TRBD2 (5 bases each). The DNA end favors TRBJ2-1, so the J call may be wrong. The receptor's source is a female donor with esophageal squamous cell carcinoma. Here the CDR3 reads CASSLGGYEQFF. In DNA form, the CDR3 reads TGTGCCAGCAGCTTAGGGGGGTATGAGCAGTTCTTC.